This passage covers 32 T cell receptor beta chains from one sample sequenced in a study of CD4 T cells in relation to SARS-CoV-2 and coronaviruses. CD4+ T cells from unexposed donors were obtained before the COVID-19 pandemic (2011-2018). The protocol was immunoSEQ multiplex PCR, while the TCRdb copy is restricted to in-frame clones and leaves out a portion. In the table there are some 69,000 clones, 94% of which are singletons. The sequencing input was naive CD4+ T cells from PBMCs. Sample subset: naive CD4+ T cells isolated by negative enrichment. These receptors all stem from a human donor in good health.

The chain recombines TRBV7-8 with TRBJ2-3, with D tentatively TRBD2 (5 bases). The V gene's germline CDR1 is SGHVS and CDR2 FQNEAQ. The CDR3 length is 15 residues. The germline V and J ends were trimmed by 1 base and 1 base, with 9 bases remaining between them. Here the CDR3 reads CASSLVGIRTDTQYF. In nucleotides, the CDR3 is TGTGCCAGCAGCTTAGTCGGGATTCGCACAGATACGCAGTATTTT. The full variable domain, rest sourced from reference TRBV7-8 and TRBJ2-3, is GAGVSQSPRYKVAKRGQDVALRCDPISGHVSLFWYQQALGQGPEFLTYFQNEAQLDKSGLPSDRFFAERPEGSVSTLKIQRTQQEDSAVYLCASSLVGIRTDTQYFGPGTRLTVL.

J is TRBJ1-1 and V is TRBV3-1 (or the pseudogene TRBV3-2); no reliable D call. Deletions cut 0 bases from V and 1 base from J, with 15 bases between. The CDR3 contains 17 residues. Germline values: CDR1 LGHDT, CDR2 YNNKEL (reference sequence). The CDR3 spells CASSQDVVGARNTEAFF. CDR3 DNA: TGTGCCAGCAGCCAAGATGTGGTGGGAGCCCGGAACACTGAAGCTTTCTTT.

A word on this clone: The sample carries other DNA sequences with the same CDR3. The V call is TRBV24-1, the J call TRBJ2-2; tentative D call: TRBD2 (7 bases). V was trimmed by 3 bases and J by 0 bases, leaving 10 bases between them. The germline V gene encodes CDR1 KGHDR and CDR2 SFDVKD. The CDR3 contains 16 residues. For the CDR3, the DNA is TGTGCCACCAGTGATCCGGGGGGCGCGAACACCGGGGAGCTGTTTTTT. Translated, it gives CATSDPGGANTGELFF.

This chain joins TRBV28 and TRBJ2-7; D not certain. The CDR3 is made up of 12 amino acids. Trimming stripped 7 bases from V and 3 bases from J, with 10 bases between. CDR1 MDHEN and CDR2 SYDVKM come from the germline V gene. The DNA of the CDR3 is TGTGCCAGCACCACCTTCGGCTACGAGCAGTACTTC. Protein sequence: CASTTFGYEQYF.

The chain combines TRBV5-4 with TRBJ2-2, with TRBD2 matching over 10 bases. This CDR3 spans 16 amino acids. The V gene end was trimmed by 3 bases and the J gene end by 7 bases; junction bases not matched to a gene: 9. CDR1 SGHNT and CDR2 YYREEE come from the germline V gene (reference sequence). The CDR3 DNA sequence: TGTGCCAGCAGCTACCCTGGCCGGACTAGCGGCGGGGAGCTGTTTTTT. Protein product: CASSYPGRTSGGELFF.

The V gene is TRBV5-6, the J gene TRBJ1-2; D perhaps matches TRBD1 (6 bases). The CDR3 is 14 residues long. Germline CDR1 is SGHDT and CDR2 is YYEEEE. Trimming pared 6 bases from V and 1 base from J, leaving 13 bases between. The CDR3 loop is CASNPGQLNYGYTF. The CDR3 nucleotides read TGTGCCAGCAACCCGGGACAACTTAACTATGGCTACACCTTC.

The CDR3 protein is CASSQEGGNWYF. The CDR3 DNA sequence: TGTGCCAGCAGCCAAGAAGGTGGGAATTGGTACTTC. The chain is built from TRBV3-1 (or the pseudogene TRBV3-2) and TRBJ2-7; D ambiguous. Germline CDR1 reads LGHDT; CDR2 reads YNNKEL (reference sequence). This CDR3 comprises 12 residues. Trimming pared 0 bases from V and 12 bases from J, leaving 12 bases between.

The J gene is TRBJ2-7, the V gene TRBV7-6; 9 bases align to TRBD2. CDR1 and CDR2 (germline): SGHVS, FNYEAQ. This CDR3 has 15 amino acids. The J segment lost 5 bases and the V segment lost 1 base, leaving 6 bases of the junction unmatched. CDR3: CASSLEPLAGNEQYF. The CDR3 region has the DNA TGTGCCAGCAGCTTAGAACCCCTAGCGGGAAACGAGCAGTACTTC.

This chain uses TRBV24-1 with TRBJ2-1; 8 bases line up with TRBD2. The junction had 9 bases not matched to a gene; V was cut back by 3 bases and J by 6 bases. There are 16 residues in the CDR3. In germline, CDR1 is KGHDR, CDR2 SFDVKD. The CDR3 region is CATSDRVASGSNEQFF. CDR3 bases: TGTGCCACCAGTGATAGAGTGGCTAGCGGGTCCAATGAGCAGTTCTTC.

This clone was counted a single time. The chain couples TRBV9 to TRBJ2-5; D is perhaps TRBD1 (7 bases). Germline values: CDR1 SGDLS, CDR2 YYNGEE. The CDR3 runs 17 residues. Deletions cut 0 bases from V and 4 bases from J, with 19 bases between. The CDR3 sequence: CASSVGRAGGSRETQYF. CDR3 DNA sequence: TGTGCCAGCAGCGTAGGGAGGGCAGGGGGTAGTAGAGAGACCCAGTACTTC. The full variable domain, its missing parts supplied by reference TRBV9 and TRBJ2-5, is DSGVTQTPKHLITATGQRVTLRCSPRSGDLSVYWYQQSLDQGLQFLIQYYNGEERAKGNILERFSAQQFPDLHSELNLSSLELGDSALYFCASSVGRAGGSRETQYFGPGTRLLVL.

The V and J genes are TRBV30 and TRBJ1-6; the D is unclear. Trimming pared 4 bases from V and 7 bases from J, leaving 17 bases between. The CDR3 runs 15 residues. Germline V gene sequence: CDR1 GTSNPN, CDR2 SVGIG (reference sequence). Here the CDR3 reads CAWNPNSGQNSPLHF. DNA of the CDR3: TGTGCCTGGAATCCCAACAGCGGGCAGAATTCACCCCTCCACTTT.

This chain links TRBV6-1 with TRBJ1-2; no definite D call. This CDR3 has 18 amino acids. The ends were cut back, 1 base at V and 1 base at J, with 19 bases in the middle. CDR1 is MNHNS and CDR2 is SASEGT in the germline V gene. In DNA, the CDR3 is TGTGCCAGCAGTGAAGAACAAGGCCTTACCCAGCTTAACTATGGCTACACCTTC. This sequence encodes CASSEEQGLTQLNYGYTF.

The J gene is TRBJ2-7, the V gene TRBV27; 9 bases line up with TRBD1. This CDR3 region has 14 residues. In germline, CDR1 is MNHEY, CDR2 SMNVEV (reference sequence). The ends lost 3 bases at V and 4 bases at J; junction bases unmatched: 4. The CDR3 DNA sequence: TGTGCCAGCAGTTTTCAGGGACAGGGTTACGAGCAGTACTTC. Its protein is CASSFQGQGYEQYF.

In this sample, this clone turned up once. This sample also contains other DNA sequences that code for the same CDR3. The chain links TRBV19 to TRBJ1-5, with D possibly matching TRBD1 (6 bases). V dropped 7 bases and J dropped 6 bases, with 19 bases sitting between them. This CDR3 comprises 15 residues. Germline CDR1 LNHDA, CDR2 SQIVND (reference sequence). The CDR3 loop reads CASTEWGQSGQPQHF. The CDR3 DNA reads TGTGCCAGTACCGAATGGGGGCAAAGTGGTCAGCCCCAGCATTTT.

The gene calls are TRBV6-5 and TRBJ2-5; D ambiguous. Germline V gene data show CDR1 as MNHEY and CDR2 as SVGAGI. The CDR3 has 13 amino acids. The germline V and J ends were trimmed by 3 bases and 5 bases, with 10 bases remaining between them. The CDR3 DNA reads TGTGCCAGCAGTTATCCTGCCACCGAGACCCAGTACTTC. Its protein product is CASSYPATETQYF.

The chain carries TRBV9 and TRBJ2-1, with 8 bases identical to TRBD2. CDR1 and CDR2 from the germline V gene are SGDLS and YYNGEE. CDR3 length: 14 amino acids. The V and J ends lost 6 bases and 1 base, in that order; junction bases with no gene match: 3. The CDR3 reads CASNREGSYNEQFF. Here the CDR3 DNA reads TGTGCCAGCAATCGGGAGGGGTCCTACAATGAGCAGTTCTTC. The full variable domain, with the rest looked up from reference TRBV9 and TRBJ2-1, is DSGVTQTPKHLITATGQRVTLRCSPRSGDLSVYWYQQSLDQGLQFLIQYYNGEERAKGNILERFSAQQFPDLHSELNLSSLELGDSALYFCASNREGSYNEQFFGPGTRLTVL.

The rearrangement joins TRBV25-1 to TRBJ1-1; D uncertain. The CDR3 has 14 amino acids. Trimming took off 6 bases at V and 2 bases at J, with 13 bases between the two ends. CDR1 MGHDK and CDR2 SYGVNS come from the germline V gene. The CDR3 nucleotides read TGTGCCAGCAGAAAGACACTTGACAACACTGAAGCTTTCTTT. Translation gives CASRKTLDNTEAFF. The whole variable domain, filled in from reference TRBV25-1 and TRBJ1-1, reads EADIYQTPRYLVIGTGKKITLECSQTMGHDKMYWYQQDPGMELHLIHYSYGVNSTEKGDLSSESTVSRIRTEHFPLTLESARPSHTSQYLCASRKTLDNTEAFFGQGTRLTVV.

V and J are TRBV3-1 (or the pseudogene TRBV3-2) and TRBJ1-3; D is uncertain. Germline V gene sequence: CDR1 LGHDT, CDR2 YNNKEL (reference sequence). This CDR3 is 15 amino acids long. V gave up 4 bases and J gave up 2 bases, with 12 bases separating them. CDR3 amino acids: CASSLRTVTGNTIYF. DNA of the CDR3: TGTGCCAGCAGCCTCCGGACGGTTACTGGAAACACCATATATTTT.

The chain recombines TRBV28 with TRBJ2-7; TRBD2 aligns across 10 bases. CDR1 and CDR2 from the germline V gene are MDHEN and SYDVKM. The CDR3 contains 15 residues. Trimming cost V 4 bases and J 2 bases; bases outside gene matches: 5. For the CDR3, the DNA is TGTGCCAGCAGTTCACCTAGCGGGAGTCCCTACGAGCAGTACTTC. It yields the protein CASSSPSGSPYEQYF. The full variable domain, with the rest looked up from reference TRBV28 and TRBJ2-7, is DVKVTQSSRYLVKRTGEKVFLECVQDMDHENMFWYRQDPGLGLRLIYFSYDVKMKEKGDIPEGYSVSREKKERFSLILESASTNQTSMYLCASSSPSGSPYEQYFGPGTRLTVT.

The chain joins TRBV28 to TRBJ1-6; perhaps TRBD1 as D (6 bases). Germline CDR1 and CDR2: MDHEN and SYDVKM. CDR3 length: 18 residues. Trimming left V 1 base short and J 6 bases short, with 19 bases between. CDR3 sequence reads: CASSLSGGALQRNSPLHF. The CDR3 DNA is TGTGCCAGCAGTTTATCTGGGGGGGCACTTCAGCGTAATTCACCCCTCCACTTT. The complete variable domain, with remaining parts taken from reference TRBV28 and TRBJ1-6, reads DVKVTQSSRYLVKRTGEKVFLECVQDMDHENMFWYRQDPGLGLRLIYFSYDVKMKEKGDIPEGYSVSREKKERFSLILESASTNQTSMYLCASSLSGGALQRNSPLHFGNGTRLTVT.

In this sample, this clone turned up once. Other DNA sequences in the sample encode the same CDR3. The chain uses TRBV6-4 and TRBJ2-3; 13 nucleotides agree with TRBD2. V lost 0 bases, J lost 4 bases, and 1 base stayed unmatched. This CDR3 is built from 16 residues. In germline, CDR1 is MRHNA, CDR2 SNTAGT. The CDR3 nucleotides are TGTGCCAGCAGTGACTCTACTAGCGGGAGGGCAGATACGCAGTATTTT. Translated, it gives CASSDSTSGRADTQYF.

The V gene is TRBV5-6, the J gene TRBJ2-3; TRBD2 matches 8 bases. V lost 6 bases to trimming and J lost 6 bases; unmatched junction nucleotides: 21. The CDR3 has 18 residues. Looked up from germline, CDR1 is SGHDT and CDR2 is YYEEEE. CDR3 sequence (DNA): TGTGCCAGCACCCGAGGAAGCGTAGCGGGGAGTTCTGCGGATACGCAGTATTTT. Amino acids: CASTRGSVAGSSADTQYF.

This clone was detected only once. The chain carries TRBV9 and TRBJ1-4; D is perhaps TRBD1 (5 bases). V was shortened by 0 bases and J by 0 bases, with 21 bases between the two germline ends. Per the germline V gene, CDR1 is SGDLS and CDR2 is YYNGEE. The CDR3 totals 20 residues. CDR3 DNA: TGTGCCAGCAGCGTAGAAGGGGCAGTTTCAACCCTCGCAACTAATGAAAAACTGTTTTTT. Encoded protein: CASSVEGAVSTLATNEKLFF.

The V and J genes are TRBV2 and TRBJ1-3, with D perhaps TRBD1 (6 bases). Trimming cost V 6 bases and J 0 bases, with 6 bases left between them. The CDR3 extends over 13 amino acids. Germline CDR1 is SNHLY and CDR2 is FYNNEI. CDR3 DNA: TGTGCCAGCAGGGACAGCTCTGGAAACACCATATATTTT. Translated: CASRDSSGNTIYF.

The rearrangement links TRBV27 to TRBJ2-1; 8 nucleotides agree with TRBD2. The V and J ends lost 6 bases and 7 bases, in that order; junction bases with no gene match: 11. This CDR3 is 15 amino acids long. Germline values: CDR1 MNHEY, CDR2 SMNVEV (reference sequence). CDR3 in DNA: TGTGCCAGCAGCTTTGCTAGCGGGCATCGGAATGAGCAGTTCTTC. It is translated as CASSFASGHRNEQFF.

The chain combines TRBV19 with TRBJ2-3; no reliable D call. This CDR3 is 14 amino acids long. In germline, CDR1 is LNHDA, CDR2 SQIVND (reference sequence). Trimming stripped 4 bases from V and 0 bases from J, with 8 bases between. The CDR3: CASSKQPSTDTQYF. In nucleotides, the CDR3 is TGTGCCAGTAGTAAGCAGCCCAGCACAGATACGCAGTATTTT.

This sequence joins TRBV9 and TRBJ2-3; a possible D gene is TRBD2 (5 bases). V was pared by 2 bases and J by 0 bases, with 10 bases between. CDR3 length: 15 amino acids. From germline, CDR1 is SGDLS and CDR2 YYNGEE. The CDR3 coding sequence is TGTGCCAGCAGCGTTGAACGGGGTAGCACAGATACGCAGTATTTT. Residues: CASSVERGSTDTQYF.

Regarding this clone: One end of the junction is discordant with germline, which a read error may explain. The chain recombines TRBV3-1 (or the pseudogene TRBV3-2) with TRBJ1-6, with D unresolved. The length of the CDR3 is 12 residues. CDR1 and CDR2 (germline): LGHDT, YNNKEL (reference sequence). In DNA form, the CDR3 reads TGTGCCAGCAGTCAAGGTAGTTCGGGCCTCCACTTT. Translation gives CASSQGSSGLHF.

In nucleotides, the CDR3 is TGTGCCAGCAGCCCATCCCCCGGGGCTGAAGCTTTCTTT. Translating it yields CASSPSPGAEAFF. The chain employs TRBV7-6 and TRBJ1-1; D not certain. Germline CDR1 SGHVS, CDR2 FNYEAQ. The germline V and J ends were trimmed by 5 bases and 6 bases, with 13 bases remaining between them. The CDR3 runs to 13 residues.

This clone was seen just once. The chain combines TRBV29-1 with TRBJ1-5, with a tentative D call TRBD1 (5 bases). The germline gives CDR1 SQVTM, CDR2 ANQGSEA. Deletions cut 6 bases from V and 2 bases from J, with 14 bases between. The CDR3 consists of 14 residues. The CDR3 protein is CSVGGTRGNQPQHF. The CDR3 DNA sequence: TGCAGCGTGGGGGGTACCCGGGGCAATCAGCCCCAGCATTTT.

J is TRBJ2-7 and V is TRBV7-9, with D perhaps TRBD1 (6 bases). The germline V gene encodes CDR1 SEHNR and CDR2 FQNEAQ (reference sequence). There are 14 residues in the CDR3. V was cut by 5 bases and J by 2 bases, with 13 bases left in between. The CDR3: CASSPRQGPYEQYF. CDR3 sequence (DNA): TGTGCCAGCAGCCCCCGCCAGGGGCCCTACGAGCAGTACTTC.

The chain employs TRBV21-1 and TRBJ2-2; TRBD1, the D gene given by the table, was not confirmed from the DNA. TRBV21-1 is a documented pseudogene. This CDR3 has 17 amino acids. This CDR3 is CASSKVGTAGGTGELFF. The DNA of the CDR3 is TGTGCCAGCAGCAAAGTTGGGACAGCCGGTGGTACCGGGGAGCTGTTTTTT.